Described below is a single T cell receptor (beta chain) sequence and its context. What it recognizes is unknown. The sample originates from a study of cytomegalovirus exposure and HLA in healthy donors. Study-wide results and limits: The listing of 150 to 200 TCR beta chains classed them as cytomegalovirus-associated. The TCR clusters that emerged in the first cohort tended, a later analysis found, to co-occur in the 110 or so validation repertoires.

Donors were drawn from the approximately 110-subject validation cohort, separate from the approximately 620-subject first cohort. CDR3 length: 14 residues. The V gene's germline CDR1 is SGHRS and CDR2 YFSETQ. Trimming shortened V by 4 bases and J by 4 bases, and 12 bases separated the two germline ends. The data were produced by immunoSEQ multiplex PCR, yet TCRdb's version contains in-frame clones alone and is incomplete. The data show some 150,000 clones, 91% seen once. Specimen: PBMCs. This sequence was found in a man between 18 and 29 years old in good health and CMV-seronegative. This chain connects TRBV5-1 to TRBJ2-1, with D tentatively TRBD2 (5 bases). This CDR3 reads CASSPSGTYNEQFF. In nucleotides, the CDR3 is TGCGCCAGCAGCCCGAGCGGAACTTACAATGAGCAGTTCTTC.